The 8 T cell receptor beta chains presented below share a single source sample, sequenced in a study of shared clonotypes between healthy human individuals. Here immunoSEQ multiplex PCR was the method, and the copy in TCRdb shows in-frame clones only, minus some. The sample consists of about 580,000 clones, 95% to 98% of them appearing once. The naive CD8 fraction comprised CD45RO-negative cells positively selected for CCR7 and excluded terminally differentiated effector memory CD45RA+ cells. The sequenced sample was naive CD8+ T cells sorted from blood. All receptors derive from a man aged 25 to 40 in good health.

The chain recombines TRBV6-1 with TRBJ2-1; D unclear. The CDR3 runs 12 residues. Looked up from germline, CDR1 is MNHNS and CDR2 is SASEGT. Trimming removed 4 bases from V and 10 bases from J, with 11 bases in between. CDR3 sequence reads: CASSGVSTEQFF. CDR3 DNA sequence: TGTGCCAGCAGTGGGGTAAGCACCGAGCAGTTCTTC.

The chain combines TRBV7-9 with TRBJ2-7, with TRBD1 matching 9 bases. Germline V gene data show CDR1 as SEHNR and CDR2 as FQNEAQ (reference sequence). V lost 2 bases and J lost 3; bases outside the gene matches: 5. The CDR3 spans 15 residues. CDR3: CASSLRGQGDYEQYF. DNA of the CDR3: TGTGCCAGCAGCTTAAGGGGACAGGGTGACTACGAGCAGTACTTC.

A word on this clone: Additional DNA sequences in this sample encode the identical CDR3. Written as DNA, the CDR3 is TGCGCCAGCAGCTTGGGAGGTTTCTACGAGCAGTACTTC. Amino acid sequence: CASSLGGFYEQYF. The chain is built from TRBV5-1 and TRBJ2-7; D ambiguous. The CDR3 length is 13 residues. Germline loops: CDR1 SGHRS, CDR2 YFSETQ. Trimming cost V 0 bases and J 3 bases, with 7 bases left between them.

This sequence joins TRBV5-5 and TRBJ2-1; the D call may be TRBD1 or TRBD2 (6 bases each). The CDR3 spans 18 residues. Trimming shortened V by 4 bases and J by 0 bases, and 20 bases separated the two germline ends. CDR1 SGHKS and CDR2 YYEKEE come from the germline V gene (reference sequence). The CDR3 sequence is CASSRGASDSSSYNEQFF. CDR3 coding DNA: TGTGCCAGCAGCAGGGGGGCGAGTGATTCTAGCTCCTACAATGAGCAGTTCTTC. Supplemented by reference TRBV5-5 and TRBJ2-1, the full variable domain reads DAGVTQSPTHLIKTRGQQVTLRCSPISGHKSVSWYQQVLGQGPQFIFQYYEKEERGRGNFPDRFSARQFPNYSSELNVNALLLGDSALYLCASSRGASDSSSYNEQFFGPGTRLTVL.

The rearrangement links TRBV15 to TRBJ2-5; D not certain. CDR3 size: 14 residues. Germline CDR1 reads LNHNV; CDR2 reads YYDKDF (reference sequence). V was clipped by 2 bases and J by 5 bases, with 12 bases between them. The CDR3 sequence is CATSRSVLRETQYF. The CDR3 DNA follows: TGTGCCACCAGCAGATCAGTTTTGAGGGAGACCCAGTACTTC.

The rearrangement links TRBV4-1 to TRBJ2-7; 8 bases are shared with TRBD1. CDR3 size: 17 residues. Trimming removed 1 base from V and 1 base from J; junction bases left unmatched: 9. The germline gives CDR1 MGHRA, CDR2 YSYEKL. CDR3 nucleotides: TGCGCCAGCAGCCAAGTCCTACAGGGGGACAGTTCCTACGAGCAGTACTTC. This encodes CASSQVLQGDSSYEQYF.

The rearrangement links TRBV27 to TRBJ2-1; D might be TRBD1 or TRBD2, each matching 6 bases. Trimming removed 10 bases at V and 3 bases at J, with 28 bases between. Germline CDR1 and CDR2: MNHEY and SMNVEV (reference sequence). The CDR3 length is 18 residues. CDR3 coding DNA: TGTGCCACCACCAGCCGATCACCCGGGGGCGCTTACTACAATGAGCAGTTCTTC. This codes for CATTSRSPGGAYYNEQFF.

This rearrangement joins TRBV21-1 to TRBJ1-2; the table's TRBD1 call for D was not verified on the DNA. TRBV21-1 is a listed pseudogene. CDR3 length: 17 residues. The CDR3 DNA is TGTGCCAGCAGCAAAGAACGCGATTGGACAGCAGGTTGGGGCTACACCTTC. As protein: CASSKERDWTAGWGYTF.